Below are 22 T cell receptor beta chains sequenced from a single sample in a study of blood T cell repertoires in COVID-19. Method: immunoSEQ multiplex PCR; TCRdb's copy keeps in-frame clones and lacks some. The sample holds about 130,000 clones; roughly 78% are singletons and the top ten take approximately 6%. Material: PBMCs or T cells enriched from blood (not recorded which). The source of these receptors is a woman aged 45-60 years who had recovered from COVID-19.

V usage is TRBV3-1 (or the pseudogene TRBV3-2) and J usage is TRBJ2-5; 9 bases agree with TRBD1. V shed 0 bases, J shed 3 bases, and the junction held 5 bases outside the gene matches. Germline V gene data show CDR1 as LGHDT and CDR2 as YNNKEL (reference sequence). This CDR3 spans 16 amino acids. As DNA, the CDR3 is TGTGCCAGCAGCCAAGATTTGGGACAGGGCGAAGAGACCCAGTACTTC. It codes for CASSQDLGQGEETQYF.

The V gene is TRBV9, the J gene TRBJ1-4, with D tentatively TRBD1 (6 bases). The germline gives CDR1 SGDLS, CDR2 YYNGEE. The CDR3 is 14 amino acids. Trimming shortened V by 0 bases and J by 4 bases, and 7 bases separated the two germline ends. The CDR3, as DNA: TGTGCCAGCAGCGTAGGGACAGATAATGAAAAACTGTTTTTT. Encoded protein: CASSVGTDNEKLFF.

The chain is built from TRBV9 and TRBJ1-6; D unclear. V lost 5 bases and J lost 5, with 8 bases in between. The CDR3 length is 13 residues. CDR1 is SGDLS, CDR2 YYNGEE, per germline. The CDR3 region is CASRDSNNSPLHF. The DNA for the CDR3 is TGTGCCAGCAGGGACTCGAATAATTCACCCCTCCACTTT.

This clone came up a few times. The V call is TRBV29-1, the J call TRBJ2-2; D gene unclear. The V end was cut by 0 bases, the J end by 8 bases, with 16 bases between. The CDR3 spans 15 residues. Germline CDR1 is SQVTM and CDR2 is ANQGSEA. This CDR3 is CSVEDWALGRGELFF. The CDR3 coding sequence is TGCAGCGTTGAAGATTGGGCCTTGGGCAGGGGGGAGCTGTTTTTT.

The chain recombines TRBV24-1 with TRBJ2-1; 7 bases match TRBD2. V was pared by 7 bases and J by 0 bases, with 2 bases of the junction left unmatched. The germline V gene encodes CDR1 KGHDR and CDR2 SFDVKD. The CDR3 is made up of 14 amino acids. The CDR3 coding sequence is TGTGCCACCAGGGCTAGCGGCTCCTACAATGAGCAGTTCTTC. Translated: CATRASGSYNEQFF.

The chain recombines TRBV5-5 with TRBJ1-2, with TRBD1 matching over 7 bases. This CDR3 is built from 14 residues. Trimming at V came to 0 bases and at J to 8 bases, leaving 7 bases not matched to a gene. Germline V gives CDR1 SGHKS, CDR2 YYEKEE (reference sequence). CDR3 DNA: TGTGCCAGCAGCTTGGACAGGGGAGGATTCGGCTACACCTTC. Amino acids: CASSLDRGGFGYTF.

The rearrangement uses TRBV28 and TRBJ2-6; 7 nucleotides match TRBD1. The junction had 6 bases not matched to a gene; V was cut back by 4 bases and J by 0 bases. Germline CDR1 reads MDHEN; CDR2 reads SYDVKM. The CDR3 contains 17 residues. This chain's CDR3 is CASSSLGQPSGANVLTF. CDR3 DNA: TGTGCCAGCAGTTCCTTGGGACAGCCCTCTGGGGCCAACGTCCTGACTTTC.

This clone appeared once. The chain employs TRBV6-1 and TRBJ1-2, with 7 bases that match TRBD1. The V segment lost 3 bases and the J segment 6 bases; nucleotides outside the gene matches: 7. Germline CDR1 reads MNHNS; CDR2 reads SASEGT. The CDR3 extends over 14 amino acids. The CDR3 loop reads CASSEGARGNGYTF. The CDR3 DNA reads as TGTGCCAGCAGTGAGGGGGCCAGGGGGAATGGCTACACCTTC.

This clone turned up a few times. The CDR3 spells CASSLAGANTGELFF. The CDR3 region has the DNA TGCGCCAGCAGCTTGGCGGGGGCGAACACCGGGGAGCTGTTTTTT. The V call is TRBV5-1, the J call TRBJ2-2; a weak D match, TRBD2 (6 bases). The length of the CDR3 is 15 residues. Trimming took off 0 bases at V and 0 bases at J, with 6 bases between the two ends. Germline V gene data show CDR1 as SGHRS and CDR2 as YFSETQ. Looking up the rest from reference TRBV5-1 and TRBJ2-2 gives the full variable domain: KAGVTQTPRYLIKTRGQQVTLSCSPISGHRSVSWYQQTPGQGLQFLFEYFSETQRNKGNFPGRFSGRQFSNSRSEMNVSTLELGDSALYLCASSLAGANTGELFFGEGSRLTVL.

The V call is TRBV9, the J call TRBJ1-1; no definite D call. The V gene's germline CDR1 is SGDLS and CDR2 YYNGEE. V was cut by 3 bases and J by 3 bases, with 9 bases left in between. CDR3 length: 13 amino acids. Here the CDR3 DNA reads TGTGCCAGCAGCGCCCTCCAGTACACTGAAGCTTTCTTT. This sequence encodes CASSALQYTEAFF.

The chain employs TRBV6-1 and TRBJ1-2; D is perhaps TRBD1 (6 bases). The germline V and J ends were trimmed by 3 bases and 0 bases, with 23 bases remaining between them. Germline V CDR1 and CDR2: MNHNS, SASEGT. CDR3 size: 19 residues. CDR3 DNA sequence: TGTGCCAGCAGTGAGGACTGGGTCAGGGGCGGACGAGCTAACTATGGCTACACCTTC. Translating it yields CASSEDWVRGGRANYGYTF.

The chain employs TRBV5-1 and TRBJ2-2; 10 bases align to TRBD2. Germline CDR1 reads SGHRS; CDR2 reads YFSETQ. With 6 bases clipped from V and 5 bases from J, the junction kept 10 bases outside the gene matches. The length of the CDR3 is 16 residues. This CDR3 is CASMLLAGRGTGELFF. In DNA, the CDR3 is TGCGCCAGCATGCTACTAGCGGGAAGGGGTACCGGGGAGCTGTTTTTT.

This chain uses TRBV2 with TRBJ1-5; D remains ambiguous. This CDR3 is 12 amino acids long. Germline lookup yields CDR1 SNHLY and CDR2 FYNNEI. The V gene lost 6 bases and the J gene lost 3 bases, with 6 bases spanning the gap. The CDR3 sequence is CASRVLNQPQHF. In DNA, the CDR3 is TGTGCCAGCAGGGTACTCAATCAGCCCCAGCATTTT.

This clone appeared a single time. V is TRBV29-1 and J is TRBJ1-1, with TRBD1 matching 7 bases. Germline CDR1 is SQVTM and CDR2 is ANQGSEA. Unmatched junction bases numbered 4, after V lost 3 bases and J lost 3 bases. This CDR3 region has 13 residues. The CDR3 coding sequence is TGCAGCGTTGAGGTCCAGGGGGACACTGAAGCTTTCTTT. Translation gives CSVEVQGDTEAFF.

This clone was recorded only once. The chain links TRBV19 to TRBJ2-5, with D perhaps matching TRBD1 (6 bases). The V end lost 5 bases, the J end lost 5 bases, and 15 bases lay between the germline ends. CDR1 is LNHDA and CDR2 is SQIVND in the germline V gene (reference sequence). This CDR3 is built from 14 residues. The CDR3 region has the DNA TGTGCCAGTAGTGTTACAGGGCCCGGGGAGACCCAGTACTTC. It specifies CASSVTGPGETQYF. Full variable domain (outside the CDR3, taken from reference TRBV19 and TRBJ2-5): DGGITQSPKYLFRKEGQNVTLSCEQNLNHDAMYWYRQDPGQGLRLIYYSQIVNDFQKGDIAEGYSVSREKKESFPLTVTSAQKNPTAFYLCASSVTGPGETQYFGPGTRLLVL.

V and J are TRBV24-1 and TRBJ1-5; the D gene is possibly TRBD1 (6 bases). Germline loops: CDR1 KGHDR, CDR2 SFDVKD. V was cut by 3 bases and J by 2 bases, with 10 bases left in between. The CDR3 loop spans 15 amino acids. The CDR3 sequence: CATSDTRQGNQPQHF. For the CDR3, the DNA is TGTGCCACCAGTGATACCCGACAGGGCAATCAGCCCCAGCATTTT.

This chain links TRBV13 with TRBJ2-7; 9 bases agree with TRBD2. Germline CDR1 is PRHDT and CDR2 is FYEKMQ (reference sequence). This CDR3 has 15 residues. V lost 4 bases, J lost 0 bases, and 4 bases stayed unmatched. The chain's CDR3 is CASSYEAGGSYEQYF. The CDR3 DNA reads TGTGCCAGCAGCTACGAAGCGGGGGGCTCCTACGAGCAGTACTTC.

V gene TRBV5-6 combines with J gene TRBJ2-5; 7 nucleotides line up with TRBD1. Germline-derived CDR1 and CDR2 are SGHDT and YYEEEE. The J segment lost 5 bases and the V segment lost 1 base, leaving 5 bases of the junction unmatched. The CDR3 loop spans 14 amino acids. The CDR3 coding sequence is TGTGCCAGCAGCTTGAGGGGGCGCGGGGAGACCCAGTACTTC. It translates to CASSLRGRGETQYF.

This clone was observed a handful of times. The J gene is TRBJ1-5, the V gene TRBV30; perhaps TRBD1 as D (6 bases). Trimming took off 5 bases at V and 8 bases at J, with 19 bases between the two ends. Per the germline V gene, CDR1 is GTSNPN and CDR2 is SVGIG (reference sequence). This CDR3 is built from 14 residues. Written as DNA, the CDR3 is TGTGCCTGGGGATTGGGGGCAGGTAGGGAGCCCCAGCATTTT. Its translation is CAWGLGAGREPQHF.

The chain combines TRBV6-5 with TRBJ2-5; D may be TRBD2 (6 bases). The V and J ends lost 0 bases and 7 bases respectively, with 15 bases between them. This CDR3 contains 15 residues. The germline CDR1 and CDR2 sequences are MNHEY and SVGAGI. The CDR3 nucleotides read TGTGCCAGCAGTTACTCGTGGTCTGAGGGAGGGACCCAGTACTTC. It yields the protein CASSYSWSEGGTQYF.

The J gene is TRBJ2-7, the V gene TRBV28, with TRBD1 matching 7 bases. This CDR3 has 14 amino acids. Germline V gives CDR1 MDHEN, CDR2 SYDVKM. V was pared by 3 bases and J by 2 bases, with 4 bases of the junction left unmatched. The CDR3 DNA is TGTGCCAGCAGTTTCCAGGGACAGACCTACGAGCAGTACTTC. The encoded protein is CASSFQGQTYEQYF.

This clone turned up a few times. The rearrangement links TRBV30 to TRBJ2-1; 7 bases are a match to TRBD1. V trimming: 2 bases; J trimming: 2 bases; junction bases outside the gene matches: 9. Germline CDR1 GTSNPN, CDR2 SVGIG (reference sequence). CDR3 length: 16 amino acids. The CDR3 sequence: CAWSQETGFPYNEQFF. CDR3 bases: TGTGCCTGGAGTCAGGAGACAGGGTTCCCCTACAATGAGCAGTTCTTC.